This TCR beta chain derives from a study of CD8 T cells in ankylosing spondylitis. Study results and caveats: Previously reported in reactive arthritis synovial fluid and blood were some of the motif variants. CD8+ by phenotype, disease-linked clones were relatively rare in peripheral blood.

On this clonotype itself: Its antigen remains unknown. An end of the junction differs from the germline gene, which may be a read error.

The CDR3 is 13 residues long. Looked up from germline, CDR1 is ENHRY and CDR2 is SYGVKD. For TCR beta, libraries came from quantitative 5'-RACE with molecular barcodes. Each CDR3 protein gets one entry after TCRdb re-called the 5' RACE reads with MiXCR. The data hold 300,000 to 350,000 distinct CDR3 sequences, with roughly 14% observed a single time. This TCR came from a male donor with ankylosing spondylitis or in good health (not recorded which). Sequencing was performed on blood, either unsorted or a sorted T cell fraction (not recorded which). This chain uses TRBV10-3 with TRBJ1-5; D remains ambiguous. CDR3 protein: CAIGEDVPGPQHF. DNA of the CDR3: TGTGCCATCGGTGAGGACGTCCCCGGGCCCCAGCATTTT.